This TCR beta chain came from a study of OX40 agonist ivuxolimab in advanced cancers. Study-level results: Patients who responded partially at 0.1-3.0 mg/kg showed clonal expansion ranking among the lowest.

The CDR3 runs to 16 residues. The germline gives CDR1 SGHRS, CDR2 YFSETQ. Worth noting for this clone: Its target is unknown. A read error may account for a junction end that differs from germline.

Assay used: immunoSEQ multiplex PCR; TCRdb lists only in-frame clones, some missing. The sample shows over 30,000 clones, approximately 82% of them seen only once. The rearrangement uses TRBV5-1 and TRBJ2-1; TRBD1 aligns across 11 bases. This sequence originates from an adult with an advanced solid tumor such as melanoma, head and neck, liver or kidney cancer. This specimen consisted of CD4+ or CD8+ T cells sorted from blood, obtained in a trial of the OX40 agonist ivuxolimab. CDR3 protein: CASRLGTGGTYNEQFF. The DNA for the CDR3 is TGCGCCAGCAGATTGGGGACAGGGGGTACCTACAATGAGCAGTTCTTC.